Listed here are 27 T cell receptor beta chains from one sample, sequenced in a study of T-cell memory formation after mild COVID-19. TCRdb used MiXCR to reprocess the 5' RACE reads, holding one entry per CDR3 protein. In the table there are around 220,000 distinct CDR3 sequences, 15% to 20% of which are singletons. What was sequenced was PBMCs or a T cell subset sorted from them (not recorded which). These TCRs come from a man aged 18 to 30 who had mild COVID-19 (a few samples of this study predate the infection). Cell type and time point are not known.

The gene calls are TRBV3-1 and TRBJ1-1; maybe TRBD1 (5 bases). Trimming left V 3 bases short and J 3 bases short, with 8 bases between. The length of the CDR3 is 13 residues. In germline, CDR1 is LGHDT, CDR2 YNNKEL (reference sequence). DNA for the CDR3: TGTGCCAGCAGCCACGGGGGGGACACTGAAGCTTTCTTT. Encoded protein: CASSHGGDTEAFF.

This clonotype was observed a few times. The V and J genes are TRBV7-3 and TRBJ2-3; D ambiguous. Trimming took 5 bases from V and 0 from J, leaving 9 bases between them. The germline V gene has CDR1 SGHTA and CDR2 FQGTGA. This CDR3 region has 14 residues. CDR3 DNA: TGTGCCAGCAGCGACATAGGTAGCACAGATACGCAGTATTTT. It is translated as CASSDIGSTDTQYF.

The chain links TRBV7-9 to TRBJ2-1, with D possibly matching TRBD2 (5 bases). Germline values: CDR1 SEHNR, CDR2 FQNEAQ (reference sequence). V was trimmed by 1 base and J by 6 bases, leaving 19 bases between them. The CDR3 has 17 amino acids. The CDR3 DNA follows: TGTGCCAGCAGCTTAGGGGAGACGGCGTGGGCCATCAATGAGCAGTTCTTC. Translation gives CASSLGETAWAINEQFF.

This clonotype was observed a handful of times. The chain couples TRBV7-2 to TRBJ2-7; D is possibly TRBD1 (6 bases). V lost 5 bases, J lost 1 base, and 12 bases lay in between. The CDR3 runs to 14 residues. The germline V gene encodes CDR1 SGHTA and CDR2 FQGNSA. The CDR3 nucleotides are TGTGCCAGCAGCGTGACAGGTTTGTCCTACGAGCAGTACTTC. Translation gives CASSVTGLSYEQYF.

This clonotype was seen a few times. The chain has TRBV12-3 or TRBV12-4 and TRBJ2-3, with 7 bases aligning to TRBD2. CDR3 size: 15 residues. J lost 3 bases, V lost 7 bases, and 10 bases had no gene match. In nucleotides, the CDR3 is TGTGCCAGCACCTTGGGAGCGGGGTGGACAGATACGCAGTATTTT. Amino acids: CASTLGAGWTDTQYF.

At least ten counts were recorded for this clonotype. The CDR3 DNA follows: TGTGCCAGCAGTTGGACAGGCTACGAGCAGTACTTC. It codes for CASSWTGYEQYF. The chain couples TRBV6-2 or TRBV6-3 to TRBJ2-7, with 7 positions matching TRBD1. The CDR3 has 12 residues. V shed 4 bases, J shed 3 bases, and the junction held 0 bases outside the gene matches. Per germline, CDR1 MNHEY and CDR2 SVGEGT.

The chain recombines TRBV5-1 with TRBJ2-1; TRBD2 agrees at 10 bases. The CDR3 runs 16 residues. The V and J ends lost 2 bases and 3 bases, in that order; junction bases with no gene match: 5. Germline V lookup: CDR1 SGHRS, CDR2 YFSETQ. As DNA, the CDR3 is TGCGCCAGCAGCTTAGCGGGGGGGAACGTCTACAATGAGCAGTTCTTC. Its protein product is CASSLAGGNVYNEQFF.

This clonotype has just a few counts. V usage is TRBV20-1 and J usage is TRBJ2-1; tentative D call: TRBD1 (5 bases). The ends were cut back, 6 bases at V and 15 bases at J, with 21 bases in the middle. The germline CDR1 and CDR2 sequences are DFQATT and SNEGSKA (reference sequence). The CDR3 spans 12 residues. For the CDR3, the DNA is TGCAGTGCCCGGGTTCGCCAGGGAATTCCGTTCTTC. Protein: CSARVRQGIPFF.

The chain couples TRBV3-1 to TRBJ2-7; D may be TRBD1 (6 bases). The CDR3 extends over 14 amino acids. The V end was cut by 0 bases, the J end by 3 bases, with 9 bases between. Germline V gene data show CDR1 as LGHDT and CDR2 as YNNKEL (reference sequence). The CDR3 nucleotides read TGTGCCAGCAGCCAAGATCAGGGGTACTACGAGCAGTACTTC. Amino acid sequence: CASSQDQGYYEQYF.

This clonotype was seen more than once but under ten times. The rearrangement uses TRBV18 and TRBJ2-7, with D possibly being TRBD2 (6 bases). The CDR3 has 13 residues. CDR1 is KGHSH and CDR2 is LQKENI in the germline V gene. Trimming took off 2 bases at V and 2 bases at J, with 7 bases between the two ends. This CDR3 reads CASSPAGPYEQYF. CDR3 coding DNA: TGTGCCAGCTCACCAGCGGGGCCCTACGAGCAGTACTTC. The whole variable domain, filled in from reference TRBV18 and TRBJ2-7, reads NAGVMQNPRHLVRRRGQEARLRCSPMKGHSHVYWYRQLPEEGLKFMVYLQKENIIDESGMPKERFSAEFPKEGPSILRIQQVVRGDSAAYFCASSPAGPYEQYFGPGTRLTVT.

The chain joins TRBV5-8 to TRBJ2-3; 7 positions agree with TRBD2. Germline CDR1 SGHTS, CDR2 YDEGEE. This CDR3 spans 13 amino acids. The J segment lost 5 bases and the V segment lost 5 bases, leaving 5 bases of the junction unmatched. The CDR3 spells CASRTKRGDTQYF. CDR3 in DNA: TGTGCCAGCAGGACGAAGCGGGGAGATACGCAGTATTTT.

This clonotype has a handful of counts. The chain carries TRBV12-3 or TRBV12-4 and TRBJ2-7; D remains ambiguous. This CDR3 spans 15 amino acids. V was shortened by 5 bases and J by 3 bases, with 17 bases between the two germline ends. In DNA form, the CDR3 reads TGTGCCAGCAGTCCCATAGTCGCCGGAAACTACGAGCAGTACTTC. Its translation is CASSPIVAGNYEQYF.

In the case of this clonotype: One junction end does not reproduce the germline sequence, and a read error may be involved. The CDR3 DNA reads TGCGCCAGCAGCTTGGCCGCGGACGCGAAGACCGGGGAGCTGTTTTTT. It encodes CASSLAADAKTGELFF. The V gene is TRBV5-1, the J gene TRBJ2-2; D remains unclear. The V gene's germline CDR1 is SGHRS and CDR2 YFSETQ. The CDR3 contains 16 residues.

This clonotype was seen at least ten times. The chain uses TRBV5-1 and TRBJ2-1, with a possible D match to TRBD2 (5 bases). CDR3 length: 15 amino acids. Trimming removed 3 bases at V and 7 bases at J, with 17 bases between. The germline V gene encodes CDR1 SGHRS and CDR2 YFSETQ. Written as DNA, the CDR3 is TGCGCCAGCAGCTCCCAAATTCAACTAGTGAATGAGCAGTTCTTC. This codes for CASSSQIQLVNEQFF.

V usage is TRBV7-8 and J usage is TRBJ2-5, with TRBD2 identical over 16 bases. J lost 3 bases, V lost 5 bases, and 9 bases had no gene match. Per the germline V gene, CDR1 is SGHVS and CDR2 is FQNEAQ. CDR3 length: 18 residues. The CDR3 DNA reads TGTGCCAGCAGCGTCGACTCCGGGACTAGCGGGGGGGAAGAGACCCAGTACTTC. This translates into CASSVDSGTSGGEETQYF.

This clonotype was recorded at least ten times. V usage is TRBV3-1 and J usage is TRBJ2-5; D remains unclear. Looked up from germline, CDR1 is LGHDT and CDR2 is YNNKEL (reference sequence). This CDR3 is built from 13 residues. With 3 bases removed from V and 1 base from J, the gap between germline ends came to 6 bases. The CDR3: CASSQGSQETQYF. As DNA, the CDR3 is TGTGCCAGCAGCCAGGGCAGCCAAGAGACCCAGTACTTC.

This clonotype was observed a single time. The chain carries TRBV9 and TRBJ2-5; 7 positions match TRBD2. V was clipped by 0 bases and J by 4 bases; unmatched bases: 6. The CDR3 has 15 residues. Germline-derived CDR1 and CDR2 are SGDLS and YYNGEE. This CDR3 reads CASSVDPGRPETQYF. In DNA, the CDR3 is TGTGCCAGCAGCGTAGATCCCGGGAGGCCAGAGACCCAGTACTTC.

There are a few counts of this clonotype. The rearrangement joins TRBV20-1 to TRBJ2-1; D is uncertain. CDR1 and CDR2 (germline): DFQATT, SNEGSKA (reference sequence). V dropped 6 bases and J dropped 7 bases, with 19 bases sitting between them. The CDR3 length is 14 residues. The CDR3 reads CSAALGRKENEQFF. CDR3 sequence (DNA): TGCAGTGCCGCCCTCGGACGGAAGGAAAATGAGCAGTTCTTC.

This clonotype was seen many times. This sequence joins TRBV12-3 or TRBV12-4 and TRBJ2-1; 11 nucleotides match TRBD2. The trim removed 6 bases at V and 7 bases at J, leaving 8 bases unmatched. The CDR3 contains 15 residues. The CDR3 region is CASSRSGGAENEQFF. The CDR3 DNA sequence: TGTGCCAGCAGCCGTAGCGGGGGGGCCGAGAATGAGCAGTTCTTC.

This clonotype showed up just a few times. The gene calls are TRBV20-1 and TRBJ2-7, with no clear D. V was clipped by 0 bases and J by 3 bases, with 9 bases between them. The CDR3 consists of 13 residues. CDR1 DFQATT and CDR2 SNEGSKA come from the germline V gene (reference sequence). The CDR3 nucleotides are TGCAGTGCTAGAGATCCACAGATCTACGAGCAGTACGTC. Translated, it gives CSARDPQIYEQYV.

The chain employs TRBV6-6 and TRBJ2-2; 7 bases match TRBD1. Germline CDR1 is MNHNY and CDR2 is SVGAGI (reference sequence). The CDR3 spans 17 residues. J was trimmed by 1 base and V by 5 bases; bases with no gene match: 10. Written as DNA, the CDR3 is TGTGCCAGCAGTCGTCGGACAGGAAGGGTGAACACCGGGGAGCTGTTTTTT. It specifies CASSRRTGRVNTGELFF.

The rearrangement uses TRBV20-1 and TRBJ2-7, with no clear D. The CDR3 sequence is 11 residues long. V lost 6 bases and J lost 6, with 12 bases in between. Per the germline V gene, CDR1 is DFQATT and CDR2 is SNEGSKA (reference sequence). CDR3 nucleotide sequence: TGCAGTGCCTCGTCCCTGGGCGAGCAGTACGTC. Its protein product is CSASSLGEQYV.

The rearrangement joins TRBV7-9 to TRBJ2-7; tentatively, D is TRBD2 (7 bases). Trimming pared 4 bases from V and 4 bases from J, leaving 17 bases between. Germline CDR1 reads SEHNR; CDR2 reads FQNEAQ (reference sequence). CDR3 length: 15 amino acids. CDR3 coding DNA: TGTGCCAGCAGCTCCCGCGGGGGCACCATTTACGAGCAGTACTTC. Translation: CASSSRGGTIYEQYF.

This clonotype has only a few counts. J is TRBJ2-2 and V is TRBV20-1; D unresolved. V shed 4 bases and J shed 2 bases, with 11 bases lying between them. The CDR3 contains 14 residues. Germline lookup yields CDR1 DFQATT and CDR2 SNEGSKA (reference sequence). In nucleotides, the CDR3 is TGCAGTGCTATGCAACTGTCTAACACCGGGGAGCTGTTTTTT. Translated, it gives CSAMQLSNTGELFF.

The chain has TRBV28 and TRBJ2-2; possible D gene TRBD1, 5 bases. This CDR3 has 13 amino acids. V was cut by 8 bases and J by 2 bases, with 9 bases left in between. Germline CDR1 is MDHEN and CDR2 is SYDVKM. The CDR3 DNA is TGTGCCAGCCATAGGGGTAACACCGGGGAGCTGTTTTTT. Translated: CASHRGNTGELFF.

V gene TRBV3-1 combines with J gene TRBJ2-6; no definite D call. This CDR3 is 16 amino acids long. The germline V gene encodes CDR1 LGHDT and CDR2 YNNKEL (reference sequence). The germline V and J ends were trimmed by 1 base and 2 bases, with 9 bases remaining between them. The CDR3 region is CASSQAWVTGANVLTF. The CDR3 bases are TGTGCCAGCAGCCAAGCGTGGGTGACTGGGGCCAACGTCCTGACTTTC.

This clonotype came up a few times. The chain recombines TRBV4-2 with TRBJ1-1, with 8 nucleotides matching TRBD1. CDR3 size: 14 residues. The junction had 6 bases not matched to a gene; V was cut back by 5 bases and J by 4 bases. Germline V lookup: CDR1 LGHNA, CDR2 YNFKEQ. The CDR3 nucleotides read TGTGCCAGCAGCAGAACGACAGGGGCCACTGAAGCTTTCTTT. Translated: CASSRTTGATEAFF.